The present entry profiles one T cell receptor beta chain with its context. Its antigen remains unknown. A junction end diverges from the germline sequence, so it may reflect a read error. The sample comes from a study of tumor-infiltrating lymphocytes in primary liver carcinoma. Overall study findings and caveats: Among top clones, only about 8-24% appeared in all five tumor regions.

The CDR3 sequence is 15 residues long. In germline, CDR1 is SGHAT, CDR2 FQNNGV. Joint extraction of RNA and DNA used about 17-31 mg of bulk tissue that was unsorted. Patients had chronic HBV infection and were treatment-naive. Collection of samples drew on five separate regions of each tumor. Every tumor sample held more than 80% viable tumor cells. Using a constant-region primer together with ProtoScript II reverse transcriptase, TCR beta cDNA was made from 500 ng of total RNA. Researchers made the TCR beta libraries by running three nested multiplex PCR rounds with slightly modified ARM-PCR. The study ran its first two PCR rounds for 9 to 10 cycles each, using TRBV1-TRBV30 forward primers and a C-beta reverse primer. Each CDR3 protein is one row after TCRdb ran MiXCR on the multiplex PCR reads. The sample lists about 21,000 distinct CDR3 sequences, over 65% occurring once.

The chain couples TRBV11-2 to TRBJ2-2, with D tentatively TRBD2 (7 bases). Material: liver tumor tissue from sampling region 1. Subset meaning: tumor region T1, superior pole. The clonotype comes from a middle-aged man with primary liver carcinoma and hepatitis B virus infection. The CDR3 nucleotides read TGTACCAGCAGCTTTGCGGGATCGAACATCGGGGGGCTATTTTTT. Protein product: CTSSFAGSNIGGLFF.